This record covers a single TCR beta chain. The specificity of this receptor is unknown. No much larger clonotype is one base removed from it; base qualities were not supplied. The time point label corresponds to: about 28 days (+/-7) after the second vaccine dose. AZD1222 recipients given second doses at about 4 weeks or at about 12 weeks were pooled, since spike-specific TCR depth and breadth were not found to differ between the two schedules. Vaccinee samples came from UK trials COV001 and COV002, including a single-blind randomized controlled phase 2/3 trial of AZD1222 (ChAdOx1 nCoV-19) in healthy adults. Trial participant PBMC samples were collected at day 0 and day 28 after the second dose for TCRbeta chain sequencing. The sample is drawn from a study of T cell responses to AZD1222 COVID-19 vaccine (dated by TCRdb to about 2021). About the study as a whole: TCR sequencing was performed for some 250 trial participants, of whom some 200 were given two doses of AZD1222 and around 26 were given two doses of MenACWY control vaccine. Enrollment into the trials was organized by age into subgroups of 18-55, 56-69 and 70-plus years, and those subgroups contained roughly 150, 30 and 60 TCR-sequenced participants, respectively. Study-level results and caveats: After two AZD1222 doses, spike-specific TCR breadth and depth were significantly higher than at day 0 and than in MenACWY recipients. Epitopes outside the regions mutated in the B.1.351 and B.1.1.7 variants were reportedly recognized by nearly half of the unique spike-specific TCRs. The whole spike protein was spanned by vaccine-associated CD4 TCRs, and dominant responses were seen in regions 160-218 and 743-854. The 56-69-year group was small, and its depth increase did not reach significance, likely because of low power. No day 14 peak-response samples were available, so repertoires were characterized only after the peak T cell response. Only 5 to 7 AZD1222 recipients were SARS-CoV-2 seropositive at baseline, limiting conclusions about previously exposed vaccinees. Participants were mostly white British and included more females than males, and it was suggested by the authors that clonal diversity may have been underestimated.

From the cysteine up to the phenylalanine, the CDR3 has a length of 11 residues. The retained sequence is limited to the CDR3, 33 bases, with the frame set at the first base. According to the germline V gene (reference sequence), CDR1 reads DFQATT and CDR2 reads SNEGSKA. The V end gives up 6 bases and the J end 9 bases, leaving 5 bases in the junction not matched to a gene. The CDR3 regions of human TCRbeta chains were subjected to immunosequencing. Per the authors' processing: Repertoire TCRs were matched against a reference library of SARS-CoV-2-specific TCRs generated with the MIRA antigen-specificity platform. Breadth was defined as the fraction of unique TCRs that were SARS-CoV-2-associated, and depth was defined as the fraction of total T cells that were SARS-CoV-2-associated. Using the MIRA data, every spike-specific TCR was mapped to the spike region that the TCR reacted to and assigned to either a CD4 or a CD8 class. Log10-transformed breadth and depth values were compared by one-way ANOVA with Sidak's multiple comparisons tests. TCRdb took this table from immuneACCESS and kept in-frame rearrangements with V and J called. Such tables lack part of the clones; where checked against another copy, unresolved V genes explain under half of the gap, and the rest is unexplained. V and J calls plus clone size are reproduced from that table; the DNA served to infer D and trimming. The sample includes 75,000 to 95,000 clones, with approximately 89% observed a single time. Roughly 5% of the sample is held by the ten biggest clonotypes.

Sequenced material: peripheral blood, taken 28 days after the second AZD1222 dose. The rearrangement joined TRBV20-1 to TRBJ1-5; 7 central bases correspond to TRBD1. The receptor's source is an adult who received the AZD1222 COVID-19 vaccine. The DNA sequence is TGCAGTGCGGAACGGGACAGGCCCCAGCATTTT. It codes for CSAERDRPQHF.